The text below deals with one TCR beta chain. Antigen unknown. This record belongs to a study of vaccination and CD4 T cells after COVID-19. Stated time point: late sampling 161 to 241 days after vaccination in a few convalescent patients. Treatment: approximately nine-day PBMC culture with coronavirus spike peptide pools or control peptides (ViraFEST assay). Expanded clonotypes were found by TCR sequencing after peptide-pool stimulation (ViraFEST). Positive PCR tests were logged from March through December 2020, ahead of US Alpha, Beta and Delta variants. The V gene's germline CDR1 is KGHDR and CDR2 SFDVKD. V gave up 3 bases and J gave up 1 base, with 5 bases separating them. The CDR3 loop spans 13 amino acids. Cultured CD4+ T-cell DNA underwent Oncomine TCR Beta short-read sequencing. Cultures of CD4+ T cells served as the source for extracting genomic DNA. TCRdb analysed the PCR reads with MiXCR anew, one entry per CDR3 protein. The repertoire includes approximately 18,000 distinct CDR3 sequences, approximately 44% of them detected once, and about a sixth sits in the top ten.

The genes are TRBV24-1 and TRBJ1-2; no definite D call. This material consisted of CD4+ T cells from blood, cultured in vitro, taken about 7 months after SARS-CoV-2 vaccination. This TCR was sampled from a human donor who had recovered from COVID-19. In DNA, the CDR3 is TGTGCCACCAGTGATCCCATTAACTATGGCTACACCTTC. Its protein product is CATSDPINYGYTF.